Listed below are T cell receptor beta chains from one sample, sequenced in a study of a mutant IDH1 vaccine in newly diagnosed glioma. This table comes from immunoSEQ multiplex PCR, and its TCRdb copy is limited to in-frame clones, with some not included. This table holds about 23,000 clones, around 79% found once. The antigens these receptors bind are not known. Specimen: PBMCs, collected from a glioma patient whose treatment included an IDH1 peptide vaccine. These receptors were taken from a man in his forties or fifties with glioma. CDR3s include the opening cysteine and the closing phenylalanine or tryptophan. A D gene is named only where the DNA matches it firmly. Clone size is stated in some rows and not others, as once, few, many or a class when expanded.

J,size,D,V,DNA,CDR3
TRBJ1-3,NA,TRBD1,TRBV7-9,TGTGCCAGCAGCTCAGCACCGGGACAGCGGACCTCTGGAAACACCATATATTTT,CASSSAPGQRTSGNTIYF
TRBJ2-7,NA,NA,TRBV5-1,TGCGCCAGCCAAAAAGCCTCCGATAACTACGAGCAGTACTTC,CASQKASDNYEQYF
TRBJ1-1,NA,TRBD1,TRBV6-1,TGTGCCAGCAGTGAGCCGGGACAGCCCACTGAAGCTTTCTTT,CASSEPGQPTEAFF
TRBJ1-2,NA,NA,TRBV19,TGTGCCAGTAGTATGGGAGGGGTACGGAATGGCTACACCTTC,CASSMGGVRNGYTF
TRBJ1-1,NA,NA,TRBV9,TGTGCCAGCAGCGTAGATTTGGGGAGCACTGAAGCTTTCTTT,CASSVDLGSTEAFF
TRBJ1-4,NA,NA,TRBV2,TGTGCCAGCAGTGAAATCAGGGGAACTAATGAAAAACTGTTTTTT,CASSEIRGTNEKLFF
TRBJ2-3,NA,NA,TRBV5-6,TGTGCCAGCAGCTTGACAGTCACAGATACGCAGTATTTT,CASSLTVTDTQYF
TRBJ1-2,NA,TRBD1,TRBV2,TGTGCCAGCAGTAGGGGACAGGGGAACTATGGCTACACCTTC,CASSRGQGNYGYTF
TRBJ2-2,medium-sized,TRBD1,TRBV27,TGTGCCAGCAGACAGGGAACCGGGACAGCGAACACCGGGGAGCTGTTTTTT,CASRQGTGTANTGELFF
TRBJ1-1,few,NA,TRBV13,TGTGCCAGCAGCTTAGTTCAGGAGTCCGAAGCTTTCTTT,CASSLVQESEAFF
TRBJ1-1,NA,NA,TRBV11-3,TGTGCCAGCAGCCGGCAGAGCAACACTGAAGCTTTCTTT,CASSRQSNTEAFF
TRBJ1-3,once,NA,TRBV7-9,TGTGCCAGCAGCAGAACCGACGCGAGCTCTGGAAACACCATATATTTT,CASSRTDASSGNTIYF
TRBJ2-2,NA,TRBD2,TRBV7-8,TGTGCCAGCAGCCCCAGTCCGGGGGGGGACACCGGGGAGCTGTTTTTT,CASSPSPGGDTGELFF
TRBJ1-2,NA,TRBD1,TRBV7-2,TGTGCCAGCAGCCCCTCCTTGCAGGGGGGCATCTATGGCTACACCTTC,CASSPSLQGGIYGYTF
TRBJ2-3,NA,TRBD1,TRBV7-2,TGTGCCAGCAGCCCACAGGGGCGGATAGACACAGATACGCAGTATTTT,CASSPQGRIDTDTQYF
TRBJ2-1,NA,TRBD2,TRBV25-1,TGTGCCAGCAGTTCCCCGACTAGCGGGAGTGGGAGGGAGCAGTTCTTC,CASSSPTSGSGREQFF
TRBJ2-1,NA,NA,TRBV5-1,TGCGCCAGCAGCTTAGGGGTTGCGGGCTCCTACAATGAGCAGTTCTTC,CASSLGVAGSYNEQFF
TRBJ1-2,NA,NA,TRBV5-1,TGCGCCAGCAGCGCTCTCGGACAGAATTATGGCTACACCTTC,CASSALGQNYGYTF
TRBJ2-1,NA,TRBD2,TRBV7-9,TGTGCCAGCAGCCCGGGACTACGGCACAATGAGCAGTTCTTC,CASSPGLRHNEQFF
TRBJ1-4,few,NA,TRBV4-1,TGCGCCAGCAGCCAAGAAGGTGCCGGGACTAATGAAAAACTGTTTTTT,CASSQEGAGTNEKLFF
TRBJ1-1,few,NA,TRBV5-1,TGCGCCAGCAGCTTAGACAGATTGAACACTGAAGCTTTCTTT,CASSLDRLNTEAFF
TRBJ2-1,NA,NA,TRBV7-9,TGTGCCAGCAGCTTAGCGATCGGAGCGTCTGATGAGCAGTTCTTC,CASSLAIGASDEQFF
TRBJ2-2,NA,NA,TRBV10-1,TGCGCCACCTCAAAGGGCAGTGGAACCGGGGAGCTGTTTTTT,CATSKGSGTGELFF
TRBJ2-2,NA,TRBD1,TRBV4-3,TGCGCCAGCAGCCAGTTTACAGGGGACCTTGGCACCGGGGAGCTGTTTTTT,CASSQFTGDLGTGELFF
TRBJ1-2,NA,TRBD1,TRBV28,TGTGCCAGCAGCCCCCGGGACAGGGTTGGCTACACCTTC,CASSPRDRVGYTF
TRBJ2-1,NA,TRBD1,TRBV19,TGTGCCAGCAAAACGGACAGGGAAATATACAATGAGCAGTTCTTC,CASKTDREIYNEQFF
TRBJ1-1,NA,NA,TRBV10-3,TGTGCCATCAGTGTCGGGACCGCGAACACTGAAGCTTTCTTT,CAISVGTANTEAFF
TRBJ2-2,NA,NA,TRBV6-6,TGTGCCAGCAGCCCCCGTGGCAGTAACACCGGGGAGCTGTTTTTT,CASSPRGSNTGELFF
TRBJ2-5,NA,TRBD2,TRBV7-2,TGTGCCAGCAGCTTACGTGGCGGGGGGGAGACCCAGTACTTC,CASSLRGGGETQYF
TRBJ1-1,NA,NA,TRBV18,TGTGCCAGCTCACGAGGAGAGGGGCTAGGCACTGAAGCTTTCTTT,CASSRGEGLGTEAFF
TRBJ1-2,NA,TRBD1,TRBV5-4,TGTGCCAGCAGCGGAGACAGGGGCGGCACCTTC,CASSGDRGGTF
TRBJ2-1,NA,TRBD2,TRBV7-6,TGTGCCAGCAGCCAGACTAGCGGGGTTTACAATGAGCAGTTCTTC,CASSQTSGVYNEQFF
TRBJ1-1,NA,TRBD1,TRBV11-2,TGTGCCAGCAGCTTAAGGGCGGGACAGGGAGCAACCATGAACACTGAAGCTTTCTTT,CASSLRAGQGATMNTEAFF
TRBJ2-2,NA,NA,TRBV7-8,TGTGCCAGCAGCACCAGCAACAGGGCCGGGGAGCTGTTTTTT,CASSTSNRAGELFF
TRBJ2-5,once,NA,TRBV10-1,TGCGCCAGCAGCGGACTTGATGGAGAGACCCAGTACTTC,CASSGLDGETQYF
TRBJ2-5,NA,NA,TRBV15,TGTGCCACCAGCAGAGATAGGGCGAAGGAGACCCAGTACTTC,CATSRDRAKETQYF
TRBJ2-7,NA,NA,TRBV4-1,TGCGCCAGCAGCCAAGCAGACACTTCCGAGCAGTACTTC,CASSQADTSEQYF
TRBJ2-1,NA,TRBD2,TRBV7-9,TGTGCCAGCACACTACCCAGCCCAGCGGGAGTTTCAAATGAGCAGCTCTTC,CASTLPSPAGVSNEQLF
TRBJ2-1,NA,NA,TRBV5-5,TGTGCCAGCAGCAGGACTACTGTCTCCTACAATGAGCAGTTCTTC,CASSRTTVSYNEQFF
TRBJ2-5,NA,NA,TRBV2,TGTGCCAGCAGTTACCAAGAGACCCAGTACTTC,CASSYQETQYF
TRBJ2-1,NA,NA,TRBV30,TGTGCCTGGAGTATCGGACGGAACCAGCAGTTCTTC,CAWSIGRNQQFF
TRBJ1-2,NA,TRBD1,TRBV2,TGTGCCAGCAGTACGACAGGGTACGGCTACACCTTC,CASSTTGYGYTF
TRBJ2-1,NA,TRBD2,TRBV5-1,TGCGCCAGCAGCTTTAGCGGGAGGGTGGATGAGCAGTTCTTC,CASSFSGRVDEQFF
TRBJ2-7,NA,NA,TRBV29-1,TGCAGCGTTGAAGGTCCTTTGGGGGGCCAGCACGAGCAGTACTTC,CSVEGPLGGQHEQYF
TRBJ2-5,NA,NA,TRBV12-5,TGTGCTAGTGGCAGACCCGAGGACCAAGAGACCCAGTACTTC,CASGRPEDQETQYF
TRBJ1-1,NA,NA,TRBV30,TGTGCCTGGAGTATCTGGGGCTCGAACACTGAAGCTTTCTTT,CAWSIWGSNTEAFF
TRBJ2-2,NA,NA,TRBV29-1,TGCAGTTTTAGGGGGGCCGGGGAGCTGTTTTTT,CSFRGAGELFF